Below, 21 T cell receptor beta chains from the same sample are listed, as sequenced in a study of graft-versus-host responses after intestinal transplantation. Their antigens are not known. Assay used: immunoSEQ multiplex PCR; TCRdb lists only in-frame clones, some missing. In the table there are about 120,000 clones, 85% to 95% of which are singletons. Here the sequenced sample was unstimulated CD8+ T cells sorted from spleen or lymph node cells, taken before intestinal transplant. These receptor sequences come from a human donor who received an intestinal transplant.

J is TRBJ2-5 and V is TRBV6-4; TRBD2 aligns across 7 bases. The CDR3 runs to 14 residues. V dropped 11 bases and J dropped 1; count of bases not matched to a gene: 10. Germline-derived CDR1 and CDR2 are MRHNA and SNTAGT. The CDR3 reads CAPLAGRGQETQYF. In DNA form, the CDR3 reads TGTGCCCCTCTCGCTGGGAGGGGCCAAGAGACCCAGTACTTC.

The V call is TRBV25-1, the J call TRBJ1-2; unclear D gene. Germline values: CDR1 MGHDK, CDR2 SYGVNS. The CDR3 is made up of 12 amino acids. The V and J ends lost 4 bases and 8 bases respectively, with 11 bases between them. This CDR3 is CASSVGRNGYTF. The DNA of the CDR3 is TGTGCCAGCAGTGTTGGCAGGAACGGCTACACCTTC.

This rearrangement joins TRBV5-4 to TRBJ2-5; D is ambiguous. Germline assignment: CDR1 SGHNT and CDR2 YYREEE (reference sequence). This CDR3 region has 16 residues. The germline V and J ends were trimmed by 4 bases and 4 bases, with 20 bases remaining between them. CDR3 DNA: TGTGCCAGCAGCCCCTGGCCGTTTTTGGGCGGAGAGACCCAGTACTTC. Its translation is CASSPWPFLGGETQYF. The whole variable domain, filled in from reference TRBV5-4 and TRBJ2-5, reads ETGVTQSPTHLIKTRGQQVTLRCSSQSGHNTVSWYQQALGQGPQFIFQYYREEENGRGNFPPRFSGLQFPNYSSELNVNALELDDSALYLCASSPWPFLGGETQYFGPGTRLLVL.

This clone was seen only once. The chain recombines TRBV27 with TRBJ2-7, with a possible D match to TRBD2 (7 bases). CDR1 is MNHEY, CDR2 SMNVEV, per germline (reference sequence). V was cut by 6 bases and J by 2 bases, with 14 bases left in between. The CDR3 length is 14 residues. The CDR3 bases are TGTGCCAGCAGCCCAGGGGAGGGAGCCTACGAGCAGTACTTC. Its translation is CASSPGEGAYEQYF.

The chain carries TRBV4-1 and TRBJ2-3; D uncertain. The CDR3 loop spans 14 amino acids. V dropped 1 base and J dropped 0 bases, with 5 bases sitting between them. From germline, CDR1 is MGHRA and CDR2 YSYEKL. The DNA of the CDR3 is TGCGCCAGCAGCCAAGTGGGCAGCACAGATACGCAGTATTTT. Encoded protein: CASSQVGSTDTQYF.

CDR3 residues: CASSLSGELFF. DNA of the CDR3: TGTGCCAGCAGTTTATCCGGGGAGCTGTTTTTT. This sequence joins TRBV27 and TRBJ2-2; D gene uncertain. Trimming removed 0 bases from V and 7 bases from J, with 0 bases in between. This CDR3 spans 11 amino acids. Germline lookup yields CDR1 MNHEY and CDR2 SMNVEV (reference sequence).

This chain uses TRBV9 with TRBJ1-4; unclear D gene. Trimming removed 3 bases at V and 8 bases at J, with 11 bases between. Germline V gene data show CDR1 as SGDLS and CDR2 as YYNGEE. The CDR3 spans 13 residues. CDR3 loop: CASSDWVGEKLFF. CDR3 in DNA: TGTGCCAGCAGCGATTGGGTGGGGGAAAAACTGTTTTTT.

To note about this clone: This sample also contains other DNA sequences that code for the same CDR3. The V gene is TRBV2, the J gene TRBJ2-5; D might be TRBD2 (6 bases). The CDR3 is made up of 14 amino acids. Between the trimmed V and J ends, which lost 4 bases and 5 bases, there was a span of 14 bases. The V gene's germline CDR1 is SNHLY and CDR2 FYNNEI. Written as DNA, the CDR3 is TGTGCCAGCAGTGGGCAGGGTGCGGGGGAGACCCAGTACTTC. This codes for CASSGQGAGETQYF.

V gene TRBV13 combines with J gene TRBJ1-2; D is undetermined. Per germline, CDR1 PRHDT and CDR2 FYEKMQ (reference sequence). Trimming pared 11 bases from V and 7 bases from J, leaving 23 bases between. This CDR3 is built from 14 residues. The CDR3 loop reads CACPPREGYGGYTF. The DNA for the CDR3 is TGTGCCTGCCCACCCCGAGAAGGGTACGGTGGCTACACCTTC.

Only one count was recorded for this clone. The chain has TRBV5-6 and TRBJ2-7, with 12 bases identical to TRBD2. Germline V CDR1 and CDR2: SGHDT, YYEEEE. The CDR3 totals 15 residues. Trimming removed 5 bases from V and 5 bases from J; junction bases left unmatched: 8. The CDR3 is CASSPRLAGVDEQYF. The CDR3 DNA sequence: TGTGCCAGCAGTCCGCGACTAGCGGGAGTCGACGAGCAGTACTTC.

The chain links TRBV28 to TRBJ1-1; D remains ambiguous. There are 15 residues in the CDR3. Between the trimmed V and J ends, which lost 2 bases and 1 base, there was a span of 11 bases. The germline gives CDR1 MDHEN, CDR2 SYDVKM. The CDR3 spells CASSLGPFPNTEAFF. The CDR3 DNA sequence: TGTGCCAGCAGTTTAGGCCCTTTTCCGAACACTGAAGCTTTCTTT. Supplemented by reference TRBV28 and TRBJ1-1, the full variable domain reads DVKVTQSSRYLVKRTGEKVFLECVQDMDHENMFWYRQDPGLGLRLIYFSYDVKMKEKGDIPEGYSVSREKKERFSLILESASTNQTSMYLCASSLGPFPNTEAFFGQGTRLTVV.

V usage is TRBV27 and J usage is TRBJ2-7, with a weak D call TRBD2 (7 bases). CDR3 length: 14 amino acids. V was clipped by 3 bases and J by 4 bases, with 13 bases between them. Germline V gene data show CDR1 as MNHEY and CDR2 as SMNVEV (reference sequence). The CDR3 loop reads CASSLGGGAYEQYF. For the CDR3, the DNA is TGTGCCAGCAGTTTGGGAGGGGGGGCATACGAGCAGTACTTC.

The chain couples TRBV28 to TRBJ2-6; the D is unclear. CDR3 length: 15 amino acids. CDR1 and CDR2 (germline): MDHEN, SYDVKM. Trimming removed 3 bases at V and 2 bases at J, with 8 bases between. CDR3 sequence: CASSLTGTGANVLTF. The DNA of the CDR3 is TGTGCCAGCAGTTTGACGGGTACTGGGGCCAACGTCCTGACTTTC.

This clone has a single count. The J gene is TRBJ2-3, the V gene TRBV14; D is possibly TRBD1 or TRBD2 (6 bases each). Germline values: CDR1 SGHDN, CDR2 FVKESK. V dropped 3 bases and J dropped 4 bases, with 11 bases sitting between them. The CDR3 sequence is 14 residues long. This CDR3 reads CASSHPGAPDTQYF. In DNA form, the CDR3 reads TGTGCCAGCAGCCACCCGGGGGCCCCAGATACGCAGTATTTT.

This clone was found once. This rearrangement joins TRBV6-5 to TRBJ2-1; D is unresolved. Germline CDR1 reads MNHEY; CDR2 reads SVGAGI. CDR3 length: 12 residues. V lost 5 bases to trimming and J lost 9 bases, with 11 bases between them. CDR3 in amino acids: CASSEADSEQFF. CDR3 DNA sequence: TGTGCCAGCAGTGAAGCCGATAGTGAGCAGTTCTTC.

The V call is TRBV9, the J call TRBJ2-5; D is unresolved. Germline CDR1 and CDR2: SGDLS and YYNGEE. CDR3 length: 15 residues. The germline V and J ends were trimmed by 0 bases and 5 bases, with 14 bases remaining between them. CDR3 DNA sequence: TGTGCCAGCAGCGTAGGGAGTAGTATAAAGGAGACCCAGTACTTC. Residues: CASSVGSSIKETQYF.

The chain's CDR3 is CASSLTLAGGESYNEQFF. Written as DNA, the CDR3 is TGTGCCAGCAGTTTAACGCTAGCGGGAGGAGAATCCTACAATGAGCAGTTCTTC. The rearrangement joins TRBV28 to TRBJ2-1, with 11 bases lining up with TRBD2. V trimming: 2 bases; J trimming: 1 base; junction bases outside the gene matches: 7. The CDR3 loop spans 18 amino acids. The germline CDR1 and CDR2 sequences are MDHEN and SYDVKM.

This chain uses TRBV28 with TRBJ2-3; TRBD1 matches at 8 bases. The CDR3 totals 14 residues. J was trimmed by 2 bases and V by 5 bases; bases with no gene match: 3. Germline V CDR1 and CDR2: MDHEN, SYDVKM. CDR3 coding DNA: TGTGCCAGCAGTCGGGGACAGGACACAGATACGCAGTATTTT. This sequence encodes CASSRGQDTDTQYF.

CDR3 residues: CASSALQSRYGYTF. The DNA of the CDR3 is TGTGCCAGCAGCGCCCTGCAAAGTCGCTATGGCTACACCTTC. The rearrangement links TRBV5-6 to TRBJ1-2; D gene unclear. V lost 4 bases to trimming and J lost 4 bases, with 14 bases between them. The length of the CDR3 is 14 residues. Germline values: CDR1 SGHDT, CDR2 YYEEEE.

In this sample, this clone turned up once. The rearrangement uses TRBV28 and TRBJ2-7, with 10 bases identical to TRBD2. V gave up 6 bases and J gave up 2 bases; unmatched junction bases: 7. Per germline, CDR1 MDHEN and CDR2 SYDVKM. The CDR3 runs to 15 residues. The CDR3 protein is CASRASGSNPYEQYF. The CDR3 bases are TGTGCCAGCAGGGCTAGCGGGAGTAACCCCTACGAGCAGTACTTC. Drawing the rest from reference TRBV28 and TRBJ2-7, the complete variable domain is DVKVTQSSRYLVKRTGEKVFLECVQDMDHENMFWYRQDPGLGLRLIYFSYDVKMKEKGDIPEGYSVSREKKERFSLILESASTNQTSMYLCASRASGSNPYEQYFGPGTRLTVT.

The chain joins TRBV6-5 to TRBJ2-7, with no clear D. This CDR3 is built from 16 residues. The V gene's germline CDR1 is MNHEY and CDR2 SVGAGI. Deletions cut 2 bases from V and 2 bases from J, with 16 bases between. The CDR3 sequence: CASSYIRDAATYEQYF. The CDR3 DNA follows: TGTGCCAGCAGTTACATCCGAGACGCAGCCACCTACGAGCAGTACTTC.